This T cell receptor beta chain was identified in a study of cytomegalovirus exposure and HLA in healthy donors. At the level of the study: An earlier analysis found 117 million unique TCR beta sequences from approximately 200 million T cells. Findings and limits, study-wide: The productive fraction for most TCR beta V segments was about 87% or about 30% in an earlier analysis. CMV serostatus stood as the only immune exposure information on hand.

Germline V CDR1 and CDR2: LNHDA, SQIVND (reference sequence). The CDR3 extends over 15 amino acids. Unmatched junction bases numbered 8, after V lost 7 bases and J lost 2 bases. Comments on this clone: The antigen is undetermined.

The primer mix had 60 Vbeta and 13 Jbeta primers. Profiled with immunoSEQ multiplex PCR; TCRdb holds only in-frame clones, not every one. The profile shows fewer than 150,000 clones, roughly 73% of them singletons. Each donor was nominally healthy when sampled (though unrecorded immune exposures were likely). This TCR was recovered from a human donor in good health. This rearrangement joins TRBV19 to TRBJ1-2, with 9 bases matching TRBD1. The sequencing input was PBMCs. This chain's CDR3 is CASNEWDRENYGYTF. In DNA form, the CDR3 reads TGTGCCAGTAATGAATGGGACAGGGAGAACTATGGCTACACCTTC. The full variable domain, in which reference TRBV19 and TRBJ1-2 provide the parts outside the CDR3, is DGGITQSPKYLFRKEGQNVTLSCEQNLNHDAMYWYRQDPGQGLRLIYYSQIVNDFQKGDIAEGYSVSREKKESFPLTVTSAQKNPTAFYLCASNEWDRENYGYTFGSGTRLTVV.